A selection of T cell receptor beta chains follows, all from one sample in a study of cytomegalovirus exposure and HLA in healthy donors. Profiled with immunoSEQ multiplex PCR; TCRdb holds only in-frame clones, not every one. The table records about 180,000 clones, 85% of them present only once. Sequencing was done on a sample of PBMCs. The receptors come from a young man in good health and CMV-seropositive. The CDR3 runs from the conserved cysteine through the conserved F or W. Fields, in order: D gene, clone size, V gene, J gene, CDR3 protein, CDR3 DNA. A D gene is named only where the DNA matches it firmly. The size field is filled for only some rows; it gives once, few, many or a size class.

TRBD1,NA,TRBV28,TRBJ1-2,CASRPTDRDFGYTF,TGTGCCAGCAGGCCCACGGACAGGGATTTTGGCTACACCTTC
NA,NA,TRBV4-1,TRBJ1-3,CASSPSAYSGNTIYF,TGCGCCAGCAGCCCCTCAGCGTACTCTGGAAACACCATATATTTT
NA,NA,TRBV30,TRBJ2-1,CAWSASTREQFF,TGTGCCTGGAGTGCATCGACAAGAGAGCAGTTCTTC
NA,NA,TRBV25-1,TRBJ2-1,CASSEGSVVYNEQFF,TGTGCCAGCAGTGAGGGCTCAGTTGTCTACAATGAGCAGTTCTTC
TRBD2,NA,TRBV7-2,TRBJ2-7,CASSSELGGDVYEQYF,TGTGCCAGCAGCTCCGAATTGGGAGGGGACGTCTACGAGCAGTACTTC
NA,NA,TRBV7-9,TRBJ2-5,CASSHWTEQETQYF,TGTGCCAGCAGCCACTGGACAGAACAAGAGACCCAGTACTTC
NA,NA,TRBV5-4,TRBJ2-1,CASSSQYNEQFF,TGTGCCAGCAGCTCGCAGTACAATGAGCAGTTCTTC
NA,NA,TRBV13,TRBJ1-2,CASSLRSRDYGYTF,TGTGCCAGCAGCTTAAGATCGCGGGACTATGGCTACACCTTC
NA,few,TRBV15,TRBJ2-6,CATSIPGANVLTF,TGTGCCACCAGCATCCCGGGGGCCAACGTCCTGACTTTC
TRBD1,NA,TRBV5-1,TRBJ1-1,CASSLWDRDTEAFF,TGCGCCAGCAGCTTGTGGGACAGGGACACTGAAGCTTTCTTT
NA,NA,TRBV28,TRBJ1-1,CASSFSQGNTEAFF,TGTGCCAGCAGTTTTTCCCAGGGGAACACTGAAGCTTTCTTT
TRBD2,NA,TRBV5-8,TRBJ2-7,CASSLRLAGQVEQYF,TGTGCCAGCAGCTTAAGACTAGCGGGACAGGTCGAGCAGTACTTC
NA,NA,TRBV6-5,TRBJ2-1,CASTQGSLSYNEQFF,TGTGCCAGCACTCAGGGTAGTCTCTCCTACAATGAGCAGTTCTTC
NA,NA,TRBV7-8,TRBJ1-6,CASSLDSGPNSPLHF,TGTGCCAGCAGCTTAGACTCAGGGCCGAATTCACCCCTCCACTTT
NA,NA,TRBV28,TRBJ1-1,CASSLPVRGAFF,TGTGCCAGCAGTTTACCGGTCCGGGGGGCTTTCTTT
NA,NA,TRBV5-1,TRBJ2-5,CASSFGGGRRETQYF,TGCGCCAGCAGCTTTGGTGGGGGGAGGAGAGAGACCCAGTACTTC
TRBD1,NA,TRBV5-8,TRBJ2-5,CASSLRDSQETQYF,TGTGCCAGCAGCTTGCGGGACAGCCAAGAGACCCAGTACTTC
TRBD1,NA,TRBV30,TRBJ2-4,CAWSVSGTGNIQYF,TGTGCCTGGAGTGTATCCGGGACAGGGAACATTCAGTACTTC
TRBD2,NA,TRBV2,TRBJ2-1,CASGRVGNEQFF,TGTGCCAGCGGGAGGGTGGGGAATGAGCAGTTCTTC
NA,once,TRBV9,TRBJ2-2,CASSPNSNTGELFF,TGTGCCAGCAGTCCCAATTCGAACACCGGGGAGCTGTTTTTT
TRBD1,once,TRBV4-1,TRBJ1-5,CASSQATGGYQPQHF,TGCGCCAGCAGCCAAGCAACAGGGGGATATCAGCCCCAGCATTTT
NA,NA,TRBV19,TRBJ1-1,CASSIKREAFF,TGTGCCAGTAGTATTAAGAGGGAAGCTTTCTTT
NA,NA,TRBV2,TRBJ1-1,CASNPSGRGTEAFF,TGTGCCAGCAATCCCTCAGGAAGGGGCACTGAAGCTTTCTTT
TRBD1,NA,TRBV5-6,TRBJ1-5,CASSLGDRHNQPQHF,TGTGCCAGCAGCTTGGGGGACAGGCACAATCAGCCCCAGCATTTT
NA,NA,TRBV28,TRBJ1-3,CASSPPQGNTIYF,TGTGCCAGCAGTCCTCCGCAGGGAAACACCATATATTTT
TRBD2,NA,TRBV5-1,TRBJ2-7,CASSLGGTSGTGSEQYF,TGCGCCAGCAGCTTGGGGGGGACTAGCGGGACCGGGAGCGAGCAGTACTTC
TRBD1,NA,TRBV19,TRBJ1-2,CASSLTGGIYGYTF,TGTGCCAGTAGTCTCACAGGGGGCATATATGGCTACACCTTC
NA,NA,TRBV7-8,TRBJ1-1,CASSFGFRVYAEAFF,TGTGCCAGCAGCTTTGGGTTTCGGGTTTACGCTGAAGCTTTCTTT
NA,NA,TRBV1,TRBJ2-2,CTSSQDPQGAVNTGELFF,TGCACCAGCAGCCAAGATCCCCAGGGGGCGGTTAACACCGGGGAGCTGTTTTTT
TRBD1,NA,TRBV2,TRBJ2-3,CASSGPLDRGSDTQYF,TGTGCCAGCAGTGGGCCCCTGGACAGGGGATCAGATACGCAGTATTTT
TRBD2,NA,TRBV25-1,TRBJ2-7,CASSEPGLAREQYF,TGTGCCAGCAGTGAACCGGGACTAGCGAGGGAGCAGTACTTC
NA,once,TRBV28,TRBJ2-3,CASGGLGQAYTDTQYF,TGTGCCAGCGGGGGCCTAGGGCAGGCTTACACAGATACGCAGTATTTT
NA,NA,TRBV6-6,TRBJ1-1,CASSYGRVPNTEAFF,TGTGCCAGCAGTTATGGGCGGGTGCCGAACACTGAAGCTTTCTTT
NA,NA,TRBV28,TRBJ2-7,CASSRQELEQYF,TGTGCCAGCAGTAGACAGGAGCTCGAGCAGTACTTC